A selection of T cell receptor beta chains follows, all from one sample in a study of long-term antiretroviral therapy in people with HIV. Clones were sequenced by immunoSEQ multiplex PCR, and TCRdb holds only the in-frame ones, with some missing. Found here are some 26,000 clones, 82% of them singletons; the top ten hold around 15%. The sample was unsorted PBMCs, taken 2.9 years after starting antiretroviral therapy. Receptors were obtained from a man aged 45-65 years with HIV. CDR3s include the opening cysteine and the closing phenylalanine or tryptophan. The D gene is left open where the match is weak. Size is omitted from some rows. Given values are once, few, many or a class for expanded clones.

d_call j_call v_call clone_size cdr3_aa cdr3_nt
- TRBJ2-1 TRBV19 - CASSMTVIAYNEQFF TGTGCCAGTAGTATGACGGTAATTGCCTACAATGAGCAGTTCTTC
- TRBJ2-5 TRBV4-1 - CASSQGSAQETQYF TGCGCCAGCAGCCAAGGGAGCGCCCAAGAGACCCAGTACTTC
- TRBJ1-5 TRBV27 - CASSLRVGAGNQPQHF TGTGCCAGCAGTTTGCGTGTTGGGGCAGGGAATCAGCCCCAGCATTTT
TRBD2 TRBJ2-3 TRBV2 - CASSPPIPGLAGDTQYF TGTGCCAGCAGTCCACCTATCCCCGGACTAGCGGGAGATACGCAGTATTTT
- TRBJ1-6 TRBV19 - CASGRGSYNSPLHF TGTGCCAGTGGCCGAGGCTCCTATAATTCACCCCTCCACTTT
TRBD1 TRBJ1-5 TRBV28 - CASSGRGQYSNQPQHF TGTGCCAGCAGTGGCAGGGGGCAGTATAGCAATCAGCCCCAGCATTTT
- TRBJ2-5 TRBV7-6 once CASSLAVETQYF TGTGCCAGCAGCTTAGCGGTAGAGACCCAGTACTTC
TRBD1 TRBJ1-5 TRBV6-5 - CASSAGTGSNQPQHF TGTGCCAGCAGCGCTGGGACAGGGTCAAATCAGCCCCAGCATTTT
- TRBJ1-1 TRBV30 few CACTLGNTEAFF TGTGCCTGCACCCTAGGGAACACTGAAGCTTTCTTT
- TRBJ2-1 TRBV21-1 once CASSKDGLAGGHGGNEQFF TGTGCCAGCAGCAAAGACGGACTAGCGGGGGGGCATGGTGGAAATGAGCAGTTCTTC
- TRBJ1-1 TRBV12-5 - CASGFGGGTEAFF TGTGCTAGTGGTTTCGGGGGGGGCACTGAAGCTTTCTTT
- TRBJ1-6 TRBV15 - CATSTNNSPLHF TGTGCCACCAGCACAAATAATTCACCCCTCCACTTT
TRBD1 TRBJ2-3 TRBV7-2 - CASSWGLGGADTQYF TGTGCCAGCAGCTGGGGCTTAGGGGGCGCAGATACGCAGTATTTT
- TRBJ1-6 TRBV30 - CAWSADPHGRQSPLHF TGTGCCTGGAGTGCGGACCCCCACGGGCGGCAATCACCCCTCCACTTT
- TRBJ2-1 TRBV7-9 - CASSPRGDYNEQFF TGTGCCAGCAGCCCTCGCGGAGACTACAATGAGCAGTTCTTC
- TRBJ2-2 TRBV27 - CASSSQLAGTGELFF TGTGCCAGCAGTTCGCAACTAGCTGGCACCGGGGAGCTGTTTTTT